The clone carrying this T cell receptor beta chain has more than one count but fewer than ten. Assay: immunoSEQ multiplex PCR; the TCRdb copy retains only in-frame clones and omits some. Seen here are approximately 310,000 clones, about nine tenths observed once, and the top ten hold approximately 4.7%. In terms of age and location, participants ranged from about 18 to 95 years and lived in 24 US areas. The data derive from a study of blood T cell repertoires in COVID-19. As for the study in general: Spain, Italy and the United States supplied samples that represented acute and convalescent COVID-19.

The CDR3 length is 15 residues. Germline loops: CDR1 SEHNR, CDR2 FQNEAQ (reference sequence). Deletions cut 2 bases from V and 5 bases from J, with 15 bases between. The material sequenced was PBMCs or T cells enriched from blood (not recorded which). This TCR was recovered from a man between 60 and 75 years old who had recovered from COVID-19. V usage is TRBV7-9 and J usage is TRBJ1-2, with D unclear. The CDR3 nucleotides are TGTGCCAGCAGCTTATGGAGTCGAGAGAAATATGGCTACACCTTC. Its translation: CASSLWSREKYGYTF.